The 12 T cell receptor beta chains presented below share a single source sample, sequenced in a study of blood T cell repertoires in COVID-19. Profiled with immunoSEQ multiplex PCR; TCRdb holds only in-frame clones, not every one. Among about 230,000 clones listed, 85% to 90% were seen once. Sample: peripheral blood. These TCRs come from a man aged 30 to 45 with COVID-19, enrolled during active disease.

The chain recombines TRBV18 with TRBJ1-2; 7 nucleotides agree with TRBD1. CDR3 length equals 14 residues. Germline V gene lookup returns CDR1 KGHSH and CDR2 LQKENI. The junction had 7 bases not matched to a gene; V was cut back by 2 bases and J by 7 bases. Written as DNA, the CDR3 is TGTGCCAGCTCACCAACCGGGACAGAGCGTGGCTACACCTTC. Translation gives CASSPTGTERGYTF.

The chain is built from TRBV7-9 and TRBJ1-3; 11 positions match TRBD1. Germline assignment: CDR1 SEHNR and CDR2 FQNEAQ (reference sequence). The V gene end was trimmed by 0 bases and the J gene end by 0 bases; junction bases not matched to a gene: 7. The CDR3 has 19 residues. CDR3 sequence reads: CASSLARTGGFSSGNTIYF. The DNA for the CDR3 is TGTGCCAGCAGCTTAGCCCGGACAGGGGGCTTCTCCTCTGGAAACACCATATATTTT.

The J gene is TRBJ2-1, the V gene TRBV6-5, with D tentatively TRBD2 (6 bases). Between the trimmed V and J ends, which lost 2 bases and 2 bases, there was a span of 10 bases. The CDR3 length is 15 residues. Germline V gene sequence: CDR1 MNHEY, CDR2 SVGAGI. The CDR3 reads CASSYTGDPYNEQFF. The CDR3 DNA follows: TGTGCCAGCAGTTACACGGGGGACCCCTACAATGAGCAGTTCTTC.

V usage is TRBV9 and J usage is TRBJ2-7; TRBD2 aligns across 7 bases. In germline, CDR1 is SGDLS, CDR2 YYNGEE. The J segment lost 9 bases and the V segment lost 0 bases, leaving 12 bases of the junction unmatched. The CDR3 has 15 residues. The CDR3 DNA reads TGTGCCAGCAGCGTAGAGGCTAGCGGTCAAGGTGGGCAGTACTTC. Amino acid sequence: CASSVEASGQGGQYF.

The genes are TRBV30 and TRBJ2-1, with D possibly being TRBD2 (5 bases). V lost 7 bases, J lost 9 bases, and 19 bases lay in between. Germline-derived CDR1 and CDR2 are GTSNPN and SVGIG (reference sequence). CDR3 length: 13 residues. In DNA, the CDR3 is TGTGCCTCACCAGCGGAGACCCTTCGTGAGCAGTTCTTC. Translation: CASPAETLREQFF.

The V gene is TRBV5-4, the J gene TRBJ2-5; 12 nucleotides align to TRBD2. J gave up 3 bases and V 4 bases, and 10 bases lay outside the gene matches. The CDR3 extends over 17 amino acids. CDR1 SGHNT and CDR2 YYREEE come from the germline V gene (reference sequence). The CDR3 region is CASSPWTSGVGEETQYF. The CDR3 DNA is TGTGCCAGCAGCCCCTGGACTAGCGGGGTGGGAGAAGAGACCCAGTACTTC.

J is TRBJ1-2 and V is TRBV4-2; TRBD1 agrees at 7 bases. Germline trimming cut 0 bases from V and 5 bases from J; bases unmatched to any gene: 9. CDR3 size: 16 residues. Germline V gene data show CDR1 as LGHNA and CDR2 as YNFKEQ. CDR3 sequence (DNA): TGTGCCAGCAGCCAAGAAGAGTGGCAGGGGGATTATGGCTACACCTTC. It specifies CASSQEEWQGDYGYTF.

The genes are TRBV6-6 and TRBJ2-1; 8 bases map to TRBD2. The CDR3 has 15 residues. With 10 bases clipped from V and 1 base from J, the junction kept 9 bases outside the gene matches. Germline V CDR1 and CDR2: MNHNY, SVGAGI (reference sequence). In DNA form, the CDR3 reads TGTGCCATTGATCGCGGGGGGCAATCCTACAATGAGCAGTTCTTC. This gives the protein CAIDRGGQSYNEQFF.

This clone has only one observation. The rearrangement links TRBV7-2 to TRBJ2-7; D might be TRBD2 (6 bases). The CDR3 has 16 residues. Per germline, CDR1 SGHTA and CDR2 FQGNSA. V lost 7 bases and J lost 0, with 19 bases in between. In nucleotides, the CDR3 is TGTGCCAGCACTAGGACTGGGACTGGAGGCTCCTACGAGCAGTACTTC. It codes for CASTRTGTGGSYEQYF.

In this sample, this clone turned up once. This chain links TRBV6-5 with TRBJ1-2; TRBD1 agrees at 7 bases. The length of the CDR3 is 16 residues. Germline V gene data show CDR1 as MNHEY and CDR2 as SVGAGI. J was trimmed by 4 bases and V by 2 bases; bases with no gene match: 10. CDR3 in amino acids: CASSYLQTGTGYGYTF. Here the CDR3 DNA reads TGTGCCAGCAGTTACCTTCAGACAGGGACTGGCTATGGCTACACCTTC.

Regarding this clone: Distinct nucleotide sequences in the sample also encode this CDR3. The chain recombines TRBV4-3 with TRBJ1-2; D is perhaps TRBD1 (5 bases). The CDR3 extends over 12 amino acids. The germline gives CDR1 LGHNA, CDR2 YSLEER. Trimming shortened V by 1 base and J by 8 bases, and 8 bases separated the two germline ends. For the CDR3, the DNA is TGCGCCAGCAGCCAAGGTCGGGGGGGCTACACCTTC. It codes for CASSQGRGGYTF.

The chain has TRBV6-5 and TRBJ1-1, with D perhaps TRBD1 (6 bases). The CDR3 has 13 amino acids. The germline V gene has CDR1 MNHEY and CDR2 SVGAGI. Trimming took 6 bases from V and 2 from J, leaving 10 bases between them. The CDR3 here is CASRLTGNTEAFF. CDR3 DNA: TGTGCCAGCAGGTTGACAGGCAACACTGAAGCTTTCTTT.